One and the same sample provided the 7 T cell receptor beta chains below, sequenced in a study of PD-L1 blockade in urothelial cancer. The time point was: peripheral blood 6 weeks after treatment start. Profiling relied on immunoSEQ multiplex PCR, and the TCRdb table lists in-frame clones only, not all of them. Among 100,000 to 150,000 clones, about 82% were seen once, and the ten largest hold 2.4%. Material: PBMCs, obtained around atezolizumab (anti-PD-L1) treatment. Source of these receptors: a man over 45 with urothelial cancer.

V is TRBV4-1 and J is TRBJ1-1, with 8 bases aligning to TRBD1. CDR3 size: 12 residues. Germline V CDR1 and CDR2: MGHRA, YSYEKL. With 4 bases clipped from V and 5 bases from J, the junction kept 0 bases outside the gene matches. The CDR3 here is CASSRQGTEAFF. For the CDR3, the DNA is TGCGCCAGCAGCCGACAGGGGACTGAAGCTTTCTTT.

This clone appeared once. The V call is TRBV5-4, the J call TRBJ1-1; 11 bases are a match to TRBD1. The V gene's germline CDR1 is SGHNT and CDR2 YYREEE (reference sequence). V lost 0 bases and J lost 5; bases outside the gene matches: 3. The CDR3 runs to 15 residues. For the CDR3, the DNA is TGTGCCAGCAGCTTGGAAGGGACAGGGGGGACTGAAGCTTTCTTT. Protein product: CASSLEGTGGTEAFF.

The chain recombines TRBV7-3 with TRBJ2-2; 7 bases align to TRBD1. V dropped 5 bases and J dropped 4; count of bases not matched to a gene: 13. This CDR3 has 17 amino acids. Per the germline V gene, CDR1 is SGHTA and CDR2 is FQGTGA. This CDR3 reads CASSPAIDRAGTGELFF. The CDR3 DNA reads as TGTGCCAGCAGCCCCGCTATCGACAGGGCGGGCACCGGGGAGCTGTTTTTT.

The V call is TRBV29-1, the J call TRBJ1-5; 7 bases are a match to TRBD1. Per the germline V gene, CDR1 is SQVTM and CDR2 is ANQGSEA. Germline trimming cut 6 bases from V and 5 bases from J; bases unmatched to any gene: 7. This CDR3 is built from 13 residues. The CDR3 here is CSVEIDRDQPQHF. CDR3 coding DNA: TGCAGCGTCGAAATAGACAGGGATCAGCCCCAGCATTTT.

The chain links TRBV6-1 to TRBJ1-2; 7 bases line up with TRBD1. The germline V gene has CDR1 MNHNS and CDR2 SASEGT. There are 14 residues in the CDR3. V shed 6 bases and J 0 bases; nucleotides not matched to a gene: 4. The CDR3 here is CASSEGQPNYGYTF. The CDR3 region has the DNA TGTGCCAGCAGCGAGGGACAGCCTAACTATGGCTACACCTTC.

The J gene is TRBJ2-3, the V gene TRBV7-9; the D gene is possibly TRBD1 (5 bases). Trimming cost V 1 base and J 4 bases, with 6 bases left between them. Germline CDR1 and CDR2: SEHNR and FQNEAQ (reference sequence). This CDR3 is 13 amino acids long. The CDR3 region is CASSLGRADTQYF. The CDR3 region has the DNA TGTGCCAGCAGCTTAGGCAGGGCAGATACGCAGTATTTT.

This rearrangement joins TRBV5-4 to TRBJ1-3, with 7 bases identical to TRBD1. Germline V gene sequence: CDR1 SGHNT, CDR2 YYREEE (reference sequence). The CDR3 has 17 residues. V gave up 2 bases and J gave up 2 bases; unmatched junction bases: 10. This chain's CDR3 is CASSLGLRDSPGNTIYF. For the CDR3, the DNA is TGTGCCAGCAGCTTAGGTCTCCGGGACAGTCCTGGAAACACCATATATTTT.